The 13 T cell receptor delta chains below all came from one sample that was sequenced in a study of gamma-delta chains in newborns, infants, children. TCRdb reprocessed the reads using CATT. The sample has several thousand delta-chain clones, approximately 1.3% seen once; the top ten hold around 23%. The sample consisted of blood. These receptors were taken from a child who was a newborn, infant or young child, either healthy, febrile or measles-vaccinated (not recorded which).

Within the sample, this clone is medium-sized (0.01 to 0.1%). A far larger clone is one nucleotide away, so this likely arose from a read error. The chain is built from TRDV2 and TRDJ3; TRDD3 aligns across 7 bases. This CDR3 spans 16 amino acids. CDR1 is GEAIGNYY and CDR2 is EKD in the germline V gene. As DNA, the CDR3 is TGTGCCTGTGACACCGGGGGATCCTGGGACACCCGACAGGTGTTTTTC. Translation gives CACDTGGSWDTRQVFF.

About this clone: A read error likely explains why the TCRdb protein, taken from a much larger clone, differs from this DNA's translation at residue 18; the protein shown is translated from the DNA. CDR3 nucleotides: TGTGCCTGTGACTCCGTACTGGGGGATACGCGCCATTGGGACACCCGACAGACGTTTTTC. This codes for CACDSVLGDTRHWDTRQTFF. The V call is TRDV2, the J call TRDJ3; TRDD3 aligns across 13 bases. Germline values: CDR1 GEAIGNYY, CDR2 EKD. The CDR3 covers 20 residues.

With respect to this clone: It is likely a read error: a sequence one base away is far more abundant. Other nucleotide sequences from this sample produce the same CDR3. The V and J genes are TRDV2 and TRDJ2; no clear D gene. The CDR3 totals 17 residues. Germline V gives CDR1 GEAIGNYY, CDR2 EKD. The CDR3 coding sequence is TGTGCCTGCGACACCGATCCTCCCGCTAGGGGGACAGCACAACTCTTCTTT. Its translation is CACDTDPPARGTAQLFF.

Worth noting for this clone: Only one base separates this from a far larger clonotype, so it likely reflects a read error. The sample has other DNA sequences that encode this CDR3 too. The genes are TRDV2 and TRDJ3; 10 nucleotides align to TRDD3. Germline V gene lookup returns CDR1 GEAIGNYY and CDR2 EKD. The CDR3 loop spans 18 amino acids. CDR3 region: CACDGRGIRAWDTRQMFF. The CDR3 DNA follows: TGCGCCTGTGACGGACGGGGGATACGGGCGTGGGACACCCGACAGATGTTTTTC.

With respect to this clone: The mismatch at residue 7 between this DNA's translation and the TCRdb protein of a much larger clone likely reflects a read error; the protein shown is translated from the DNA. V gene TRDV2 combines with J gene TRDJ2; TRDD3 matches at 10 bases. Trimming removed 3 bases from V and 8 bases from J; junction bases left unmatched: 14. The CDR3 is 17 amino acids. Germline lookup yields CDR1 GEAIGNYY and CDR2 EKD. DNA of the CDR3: TGTGCCTGTGACGCCTACCGGGGGATACGCGAGACGGCACAACTCTTCTTT. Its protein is CACDAYRGIRETAQLFF.

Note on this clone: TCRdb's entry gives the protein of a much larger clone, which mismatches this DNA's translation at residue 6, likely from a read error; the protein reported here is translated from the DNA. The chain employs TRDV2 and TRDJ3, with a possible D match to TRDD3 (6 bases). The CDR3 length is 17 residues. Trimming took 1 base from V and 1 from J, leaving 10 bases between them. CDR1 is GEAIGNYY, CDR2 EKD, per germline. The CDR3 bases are TGTGCCTGTGACACTGAGGGATATTCCTGGGACACCCGACAGATGTTTTTC. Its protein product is CACDTEGYSWDTRQMFF.

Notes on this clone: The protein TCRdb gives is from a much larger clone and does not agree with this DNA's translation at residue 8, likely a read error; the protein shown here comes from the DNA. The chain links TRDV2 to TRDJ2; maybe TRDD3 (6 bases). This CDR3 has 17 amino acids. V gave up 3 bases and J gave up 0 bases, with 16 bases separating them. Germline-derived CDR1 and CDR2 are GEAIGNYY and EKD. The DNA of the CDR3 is TGTGCCTGTGACTCGGTTACTAGGGGATCTTTGACAGCACAACTCTTCTTT. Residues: CACDSVTRGSLTAQLFF.

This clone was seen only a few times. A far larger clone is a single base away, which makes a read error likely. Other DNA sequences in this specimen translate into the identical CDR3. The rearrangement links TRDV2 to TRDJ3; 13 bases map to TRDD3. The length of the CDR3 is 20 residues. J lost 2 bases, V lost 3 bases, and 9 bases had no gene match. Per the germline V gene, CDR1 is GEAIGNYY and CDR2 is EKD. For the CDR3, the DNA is TGTGCCTGTGACCCCCTCGTACTGGGGGATACGCCCTGGGACACCCGACAGATGTTTTTC. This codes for CACDPLVLGDTPWDTRQMFF.

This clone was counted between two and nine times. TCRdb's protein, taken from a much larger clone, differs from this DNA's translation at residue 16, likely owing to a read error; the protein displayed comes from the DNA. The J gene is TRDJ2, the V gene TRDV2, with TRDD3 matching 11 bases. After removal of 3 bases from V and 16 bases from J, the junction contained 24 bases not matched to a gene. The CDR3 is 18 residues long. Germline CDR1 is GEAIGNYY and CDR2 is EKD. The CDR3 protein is CACDSLGDTKATTGAPFF. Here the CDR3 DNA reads TGTGCCTGTGACTCCCTGGGGGATACTAAGGCGACGACAGGGGCACCCTTCTTT.

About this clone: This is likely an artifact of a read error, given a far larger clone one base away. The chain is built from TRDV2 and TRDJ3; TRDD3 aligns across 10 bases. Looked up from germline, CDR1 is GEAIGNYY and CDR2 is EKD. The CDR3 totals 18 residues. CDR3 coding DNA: TGTGCCTGTGGCACCGGGGGATACGCCTCCTGGGACACCCGACAGATGTTTTTC. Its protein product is CACGTGGYASWDTRQMFF.

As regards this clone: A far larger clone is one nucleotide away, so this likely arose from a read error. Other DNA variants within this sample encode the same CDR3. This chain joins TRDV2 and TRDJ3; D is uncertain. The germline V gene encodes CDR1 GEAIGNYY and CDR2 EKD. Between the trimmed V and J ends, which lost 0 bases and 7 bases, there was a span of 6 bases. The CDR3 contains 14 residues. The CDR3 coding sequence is TGTGCCTGTGACACCGTGGGTGACACCCGACAGATGTTTTTC. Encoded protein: CACDTVGDTRQMFF.

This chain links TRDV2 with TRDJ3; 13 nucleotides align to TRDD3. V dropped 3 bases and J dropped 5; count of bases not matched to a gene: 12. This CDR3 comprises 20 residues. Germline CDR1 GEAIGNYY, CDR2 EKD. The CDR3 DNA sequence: TGTGCCTGTGACCCTCCCGTACTGGGGGATACGCCTCGGGACACCCGACAGATGTTTTTC. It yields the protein CACDPPVLGDTPRDTRQMFF.

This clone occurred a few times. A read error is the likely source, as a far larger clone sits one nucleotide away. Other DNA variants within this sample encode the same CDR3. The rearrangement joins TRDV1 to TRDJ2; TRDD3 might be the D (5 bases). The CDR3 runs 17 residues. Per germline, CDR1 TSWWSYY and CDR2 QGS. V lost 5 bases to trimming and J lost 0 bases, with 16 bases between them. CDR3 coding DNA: TGTGCTCTTGGGAAGGGATTAGCCGCCTCTTTGACAGCACAACTCTTCTTT. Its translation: CALGKGLAASLTAQLFF.